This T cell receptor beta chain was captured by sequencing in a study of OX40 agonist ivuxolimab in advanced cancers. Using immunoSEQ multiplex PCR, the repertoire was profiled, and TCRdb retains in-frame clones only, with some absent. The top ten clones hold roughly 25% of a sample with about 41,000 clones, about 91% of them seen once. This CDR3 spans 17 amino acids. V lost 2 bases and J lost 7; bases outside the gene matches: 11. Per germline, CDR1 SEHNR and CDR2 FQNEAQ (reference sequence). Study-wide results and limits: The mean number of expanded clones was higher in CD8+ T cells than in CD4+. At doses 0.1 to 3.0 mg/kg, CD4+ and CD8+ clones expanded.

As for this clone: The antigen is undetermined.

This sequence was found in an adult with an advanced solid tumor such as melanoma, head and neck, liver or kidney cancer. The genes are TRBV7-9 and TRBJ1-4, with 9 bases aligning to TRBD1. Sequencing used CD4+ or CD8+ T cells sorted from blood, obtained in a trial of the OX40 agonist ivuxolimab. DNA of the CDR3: TGTGCCAGCAGCTTACCAGTGGGGGGGACAGGGAGTGAAAAACTGTTTTTT. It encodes CASSLPVGGTGSEKLFF.